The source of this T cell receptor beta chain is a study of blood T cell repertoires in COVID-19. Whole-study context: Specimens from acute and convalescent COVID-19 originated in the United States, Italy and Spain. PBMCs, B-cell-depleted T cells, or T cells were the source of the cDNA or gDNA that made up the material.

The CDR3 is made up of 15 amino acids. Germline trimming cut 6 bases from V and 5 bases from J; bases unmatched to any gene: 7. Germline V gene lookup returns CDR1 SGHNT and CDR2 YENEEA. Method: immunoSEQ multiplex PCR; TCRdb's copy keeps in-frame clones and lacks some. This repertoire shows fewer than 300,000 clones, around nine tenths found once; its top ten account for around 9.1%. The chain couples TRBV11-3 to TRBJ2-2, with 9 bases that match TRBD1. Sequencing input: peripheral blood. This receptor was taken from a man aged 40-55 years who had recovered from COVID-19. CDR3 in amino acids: CASSPGQGWTGELFF. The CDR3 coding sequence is TGTGCCAGCAGTCCCGGACAGGGGTGGACCGGGGAGCTGTTTTTT.